This TCR beta chain was identified in a study of response to subunit inactivated influenza vaccine. Regarding the study as a whole: Authors proposed each seasonal influenza vaccination draws in few new T cells.

One entry per CDR3 protein, called by TCRdb with MiXCR from the RT-PCR reads. Among about 700,000 distinct CDR3 sequences listed, approximately 15% were seen once. This clonotype was detected many times. Antigen specificity is unknown. The material sequenced was PBMCs from blood, taken 14 days before vaccination. This sequence was found in a man aged 50 to 60 who received an inactivated influenza vaccine.

CDR3 sequence: CASGHRGSYEQYF. The CDR3 coding sequence is TGTGCCAGTGGTCACAGGGGGAGCTACGAGCAGTACTTC. J is TRBJ2-7 and V is TRBV27; 8 positions agree with TRBD1. The V segment lost 9 bases and the J segment 3 bases; nucleotides outside the gene matches: 7. Germline-derived CDR1 and CDR2 are MNHEY and SMNVEV (reference sequence). The CDR3 loop spans 13 amino acids.